The rows below give T cell receptor beta chains drawn from one sample of a study of T cell repertoires in cytomegalovirus infection. In TCRdb, the reads were re-called with MiXCR into one record per CDR3 protein. The top ten clones hold 10% to 15% of a sample with about a million distinct CDR3 sequences, approximately 30% of them seen once. These receptors' antigens are unknown. Sample: cultured CD8+ T cells from PBMCs, taken from culture after CMV antigen stimulation. The source is a human donor in good health (CMV status not recorded). Some clones in this sample may be carry-over from other donors' samples. The CDR3 runs from the conserved cysteine through the conserved F or W. Clone size is shown for a subset of rows, as once, few, many or a class of expanded clone.

V gene	clone size	J gene	CDR3 protein
TRBV20-1	NA	TRBJ1-6	CSARDYTGGLSPLHF
TRBV6-8	few	TRBJ2-2	CASSYSIFGDVTNTGELFF
TRBV20-1	NA	TRBJ2-1	CSAKRDTYNEQFF
TRBV7-9	few	TRBJ2-5	CASRPVGAQYF
TRBV6-1	NA	TRBJ2-2	CASRPWTGELFF
TRBV10-3	NA	TRBJ1-2	CAINPLGASWGYTF
TRBV7-2	many	TRBJ1-6	CASSLINPETGRGSPLHF
TRBV6-1	NA	TRBJ2-6	CASSEAPQGANVLTF
TRBV5-6	NA	TRBJ1-3	CASSRRLRVDSGNTIYF
TRBV19	few	TRBJ1-1	CASRGTGSPSNTEAFF
TRBV11-2	many	TRBJ1-1	CASIGQGRAKAFF
TRBV7-6	NA	TRBJ1-5	CASSVRGGQPQHF
TRBV9	NA	TRBJ2-2	CASNLGGAVGELFF
TRBV12-3/TRBV12-4	NA	TRBJ1-6	CASRSTEALNSPLHF
TRBV7-2	few	TRBJ1-4	CASSPSPDRSDEKLFF
TRBV27	NA	TRBJ2-7	CASSKRGIPVNEQYF
TRBV15	few	TRBJ2-3	CATSRDMGYGTDTQYF
TRBV7-9	few	TRBJ2-2	CASSSRVWVTGELFF
TRBV6-1	few	TRBJ1-1	CASRSDMNTEAFF
TRBV2	few	TRBJ1-1	CASLGRGRTEAFF
TRBV6-2/TRBV6-3	few	TRBJ2-3	CASSYSRGRLGTDTQYF
TRBV12-3/TRBV12-4	many	TRBJ2-5	CASSLAAETQYF
TRBV5-5	NA	TRBJ2-1	CASSLGTGGSTPEDNEQFF
TRBV11-1	NA	TRBJ1-3	CASSSSWTGSSGNTIYF
TRBV7-9	NA	TRBJ1-5	CASSLGTEFNQPQHF
TRBV6-1	NA	TRBJ1-6	CASSEAWTRDRGSPLHF
TRBV27	NA	TRBJ2-6	CASSSTGVSGANVLTF
TRBV10-3	NA	TRBJ2-2	CAIRGAANTGELFF
TRBV4-1	few	TRBJ2-2	CASSPSGLAGVGELFF
TRBV7-9	many	TRBJ2-1	CASTEIRTYSGQFF
TRBV6-7	NA	TRBJ1-5	CASSYEDRGAVYDQPQHF
TRBV4-3	NA	TRBJ2-4	CASSLYFPGLAGELAKNIQYF
TRBV19	NA	TRBJ1-5	CASTSEDSNQPQHF
TRBV6-8	NA	TRBJ2-5	CASNDRSLETQYF
TRBV2	few	TRBJ2-3	CASPGTSGGPPAF
TRBV6-5	few	TRBJ2-3	CASSYSTSGDLAADTQYF
TRBV6-1	NA	TRBJ2-7	CASSVGDTTYEQYF
TRBV6-5	few	TRBJ2-3	CASHGSDTQYF
TRBV5-5	NA	TRBJ1-6	CASTPPRSGTAAESGDSPLHF
TRBV29-1	NA	TRBJ1-1	CSVGRSGVNTEAFF
TRBV27	few	TRBJ1-2	CASSLWAGLNYGYTF